These 23 T cell receptor beta chains originate from one sample sequenced in a study of T cells in localized non-small cell lung cancer. Measured with immunoSEQ multiplex PCR; TCRdb has only the in-frame clones, and not every one. The table shows over 35,000 clones, with approximately 81% occurring only once. The starting material was peripheral blood mononuclear cells, obtained before any cancer treatment. Every receptor here comes from a male donor aged 60 or over with stage II lung adenocarcinoma.

The chain carries TRBV27 and TRBJ2-7, with TRBD2 matching over 11 bases. The V gene's germline CDR1 is MNHEY and CDR2 SMNVEV (reference sequence). CDR3 length: 20 residues. Trimming at V came to 4 bases and at J to 2 bases, leaving 19 bases not matched to a gene. CDR3 DNA sequence: TGTGCCAGCAGTTGGCCGCTAGCGGGAGGCTCAAGCGTTGTGACCTACGAGCAGTACTTC. Encoded protein: CASSWPLAGGSSVVTYEQYF.

V usage is TRBV7-9 and J usage is TRBJ2-1; D unresolved. CDR3 length: 12 residues. With 5 bases removed from V and 2 bases from J, the gap between germline ends came to 4 bases. Germline CDR1 reads SEHNR; CDR2 reads FQNEAQ (reference sequence). CDR3 bases: TGTGCCAGCAGCGTTACCTACAATGAGCAGTTCTTC. It codes for CASSVTYNEQFF.

This sequence joins TRBV28 and TRBJ1-2; 7 bases align to TRBD1. CDR1 is MDHEN and CDR2 is SYDVKM in the germline V gene. The junction had 11 bases not matched to a gene; V was cut back by 6 bases and J by 7 bases. The CDR3 runs to 14 residues. CDR3 residues: CASRVLRGEGGYTF. CDR3 bases: TGTGCCAGCAGGGTCCTCAGGGGGGAAGGTGGCTACACCTTC.

V gene TRBV7-2 combines with J gene TRBJ2-7; D call uncertain. V was shortened by 6 bases and J by 0 bases, with 9 bases between the two germline ends. Germline V CDR1 and CDR2: SGHTA, FQGNSA. CDR3 length: 13 amino acids. Written as DNA, the CDR3 is TGTGCCAGCAGGGCCTTTCCCTCCTACGAGCAGTACTTC. It is translated as CASRAFPSYEQYF.

This chain links TRBV7-9 with TRBJ2-7, with D maybe TRBD1 (6 bases). Germline lookup yields CDR1 SEHNR and CDR2 FQNEAQ (reference sequence). Trimming removed 5 bases from V and 5 bases from J, with 13 bases in between. The CDR3 is 13 residues long. The CDR3 DNA reads TGTGCCAGCAGCCGGAGGACAGACCACGAGCAGTACTTC. It is translated as CASSRRTDHEQYF. The whole variable domain, filled in from reference TRBV7-9 and TRBJ2-7, reads DTGVSQNPRHKITKRGQNVTFRCDPISEHNRLYWYRQTLGQGPEFLTYFQNEAQLEKSRLLSDRFSAERPKGSFSTLEIQRTEQGDSAMYLCASSRRTDHEQYFGPGTRLTVT.

The chain has TRBV18 and TRBJ1-5, with D unresolved. Germline V lookup: CDR1 KGHSH, CDR2 LQKENI. The V and J ends lost 2 bases and 5 bases respectively, with 7 bases between them. CDR3 length equals 13 residues. DNA of the CDR3: TGTGCCAGCTCACCAGGGCCTGATCAGCCCCAGCATTTT. It is translated as CASSPGPDQPQHF.

The V call is TRBV7-2, the J call TRBJ1-1; no reliable D call. From germline, CDR1 is SGHTA and CDR2 FQGNSA. Trimming pared 2 bases from V and 7 bases from J, leaving 5 bases between. This CDR3 has 11 residues. CDR3 in amino acids: CASSLLREAFF. CDR3 coding DNA: TGTGCCAGCAGCTTACTCCGTGAAGCTTTCTTT.

V and J are TRBV18 and TRBJ1-2; D not resolved. V was trimmed by 3 bases and J by 8 bases, leaving 13 bases between them. This CDR3 region has 13 residues. In germline, CDR1 is KGHSH, CDR2 LQKENI. In nucleotides, the CDR3 is TGTGCCAGCTCACCTCAGGAGACGGGGGGCTACACCTTC. Residues: CASSPQETGGYTF.

The V call is TRBV14, the J call TRBJ2-2, with D possibly being TRBD1 (5 bases). The CDR3 runs 13 residues. V was trimmed by 4 bases and J by 3 bases, leaving 6 bases between them. Germline V lookup: CDR1 SGHDN, CDR2 FVKESK. The CDR3 nucleotides read TGTGCCAGCAGCCGACAGCACACCGGGGAGCTGTTTTTT. Translating gives CASSRQHTGELFF.

The chain carries TRBV19 and TRBJ1-2; weak D call: TRBD1 (6 bases). The CDR3 totals 15 residues. The V gene's germline CDR1 is LNHDA and CDR2 SQIVND (reference sequence). V dropped 5 bases and J dropped 4 bases, with 17 bases sitting between them. The CDR3 region is CASSSRQDSGYGYTF. As DNA, the CDR3 is TGTGCCAGTAGTTCTCGACAGGACAGCGGCTATGGCTACACCTTC. Full variable domain (outside the CDR3, taken from reference TRBV19 and TRBJ1-2): DGGITQSPKYLFRKEGQNVTLSCEQNLNHDAMYWYRQDPGQGLRLIYYSQIVNDFQKGDIAEGYSVSREKKESFPLTVTSAQKNPTAFYLCASSSRQDSGYGYTFGSGTRLTVV.

The genes are TRBV19 and TRBJ2-6; weak D call: TRBD2 (6 bases). Germline V CDR1 and CDR2: LNHDA, SQIVND (reference sequence). The CDR3 runs to 15 residues. V lost 7 bases, J lost 0 bases, and 10 bases lay in between. CDR3 in amino acids: CASTAGNSGANVLTF. The CDR3 region has the DNA TGTGCCAGTACGGCGGGGAACTCTGGGGCCAACGTCCTGACTTTC.

This CDR3 is CASSKLGGRDTEAFF. In DNA, the CDR3 is TGTGCCAGCAGCAAATTGGGGGGGAGGGACACTGAAGCTTTCTTT. This chain uses TRBV21-1 with TRBJ1-1. TRBV21-1 is flagged as a pseudogene. This CDR3 is 15 amino acids long.

The chain employs TRBV10-3 and TRBJ1-3; the D gene is possibly TRBD1 (5 bases). Germline V gene lookup returns CDR1 ENHRY and CDR2 SYGVKD. Trimming took off 6 bases at V and 0 bases at J, with 9 bases between the two ends. This CDR3 has 14 residues. The CDR3 loop is CAISKDISGNTIYF. DNA of the CDR3: TGTGCCATCAGCAAGGACATCTCTGGAAACACCATATATTTT.

This rearrangement joins TRBV27 to TRBJ2-7, with D hard to call. The germline V and J ends were trimmed by 7 bases and 3 bases, with 13 bases remaining between them. Germline V gene sequence: CDR1 MNHEY, CDR2 SMNVEV (reference sequence). CDR3 length: 13 amino acids. The CDR3 reads CASKGPRLYEQYF. The CDR3 nucleotides read TGTGCCAGCAAGGGTCCGCGGCTCTACGAGCAGTACTTC.

This clone is a singleton in its sample. This CDR3 is CASISGTGIYEQYF. CDR3 DNA sequence: TGTGCCAGCATTTCCGGGACAGGCATCTACGAGCAGTACTTC. The J gene is TRBJ2-7, the V gene TRBV28; 8 bases are a match to TRBD1. The CDR3 has 14 amino acids. V lost 7 bases, J lost 3 bases, and 8 bases stayed unmatched. Germline V lookup: CDR1 MDHEN, CDR2 SYDVKM.

V and J are TRBV28 and TRBJ2-3, with 10 bases identical to TRBD2. Germline CDR1 reads MDHEN; CDR2 reads SYDVKM. The CDR3 extends over 16 amino acids. J was trimmed by 4 bases and V by 5 bases; bases with no gene match: 9. The CDR3 region is CASSPSSGRGADTQYF. The CDR3, as DNA: TGTGCCAGCAGTCCGTCTAGCGGGAGAGGCGCAGATACGCAGTATTTT.

The rearrangement links TRBV28 to TRBJ2-7, with D perhaps given as TRBD1 or TRBD2 (5 bases each). Between the trimmed V and J ends, which lost 4 bases and 7 bases, there was a span of 11 bases. The CDR3 is 12 residues long. Germline CDR1 MDHEN, CDR2 SYDVKM. The chain's CDR3 is CASSSGPGEQYF. The CDR3 DNA is TGTGCCAGCAGTTCGGGACCGGGAGAGCAGTACTTC.

The V and J genes are TRBV6-4 and TRBJ2-3; TRBD2 matches at 8 bases. The CDR3 consists of 13 residues. Germline V gene sequence: CDR1 MRHNA, CDR2 SNTAGT. With 7 bases clipped from V and 1 base from J, the junction kept 1 base outside the gene matches. The CDR3 reads CASKLAGTDTQYF. CDR3 in DNA: TGTGCCAGCAAACTAGCGGGCACAGATACGCAGTATTTT.

The chain couples TRBV2 to TRBJ1-5, with TRBD1 identical over 7 bases. CDR1 and CDR2 (germline): SNHLY, FYNNEI. J gave up 4 bases and V 8 bases, and 11 bases lay outside the gene matches. The CDR3 contains 15 residues. In DNA form, the CDR3 reads TGTGCCAGCGTGGGGGACAGCCCTGGGAATCAGCCCCAGCATTTT. This codes for CASVGDSPGNQPQHF.

The chain uses TRBV4-2 and TRBJ2-5; D might be TRBD2 (6 bases). The CDR3 spans 16 residues. Germline loops: CDR1 LGHNA, CDR2 YNFKEQ. V was clipped by 0 bases and J by 3 bases, with 14 bases between them. The CDR3 here is CASSQEGTSRKETQYF. The CDR3 DNA reads TGTGCCAGCAGCCAAGAGGGTACTAGCCGTAAAGAGACCCAGTACTTC.

The rearrangement links TRBV5-8 to TRBJ2-1, with D hard to call. CDR1 is SGHTS and CDR2 is YDEGEE in the germline V gene. V was cut by 2 bases and J by 0 bases, with 15 bases left in between. This CDR3 comprises 17 residues. In DNA form, the CDR3 reads TGTGCCAGCAGCTTATGGGATCGGGTCAGCTCCTACAATGAGCAGTTCTTC. Translating it yields CASSLWDRVSSYNEQFF.

The chain combines TRBV27 with TRBJ2-1; 11 nucleotides line up with TRBD2. The J segment lost 4 bases and the V segment lost 5 bases, leaving 7 bases of the junction unmatched. CDR3 length: 16 amino acids. The germline gives CDR1 MNHEY, CDR2 SMNVEV (reference sequence). CDR3 in DNA: TGTGCCAGCAGTCTAGCGGGAGGAAATATTTACAATGAGCAGTTCTTC. It specifies CASSLAGGNIYNEQFF.

This chain uses TRBV5-4 with TRBJ1-2, with 8 bases identical to TRBD1. The CDR3 is 14 amino acids. The germline V gene encodes CDR1 SGHNT and CDR2 YYREEE (reference sequence). Trimming at V came to 4 bases and at J to 5 bases, leaving 7 bases not matched to a gene. The CDR3 sequence is CASSPDRGGYGYTF. In DNA, the CDR3 is TGTGCCAGCAGCCCCGACAGGGGAGGTTATGGCTACACCTTC. Variable domain in full (rest from reference TRBV5-4 and TRBJ1-2): ETGVTQSPTHLIKTRGQQVTLRCSSQSGHNTVSWYQQALGQGPQFIFQYYREEENGRGNFPPRFSGLQFPNYSSELNVNALELDDSALYLCASSPDRGGYGYTFGSGTRLTVV.